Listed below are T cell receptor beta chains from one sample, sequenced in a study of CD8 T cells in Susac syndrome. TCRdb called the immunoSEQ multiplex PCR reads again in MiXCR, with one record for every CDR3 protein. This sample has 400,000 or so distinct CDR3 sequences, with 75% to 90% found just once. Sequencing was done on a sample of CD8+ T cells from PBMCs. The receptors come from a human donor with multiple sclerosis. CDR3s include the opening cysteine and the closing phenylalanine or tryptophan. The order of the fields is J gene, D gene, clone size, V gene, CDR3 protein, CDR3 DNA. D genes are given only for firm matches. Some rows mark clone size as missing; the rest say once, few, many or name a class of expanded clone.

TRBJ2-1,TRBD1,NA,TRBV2,CASSGQGNEQFF,TGTGCCAGCAGTGGACAGGGGAATGAGCAGTTCTTC
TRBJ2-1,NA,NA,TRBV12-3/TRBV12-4,CASSFSHNEQFF,TGTGCCAGCAGTTTCTCTCACAATGAGCAGTTCTTC
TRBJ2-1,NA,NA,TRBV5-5,CASSRSLDYNEQFF,TGTGCCAGCAGCCGGTCTTTGGATTACAATGAGCAGTTCTTC
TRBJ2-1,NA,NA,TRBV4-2,CASSQEAPSTSIEQFF,TGTGCCAGCAGCCAAGAAGCCCCCTCAACTAGCATTGAGCAGTTCTTC
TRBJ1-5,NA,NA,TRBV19,CASSFDTELNQPQHF,TGTGCCAGTAGCTTCGACACAGAGCTGAATCAGCCCCAGCATTTT
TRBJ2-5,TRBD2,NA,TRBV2,CASTLGLAGATQYF,TGTGCCAGCACCTTGGGACTAGCGGGAGCGACCCAGTACTTC
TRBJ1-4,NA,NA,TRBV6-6,CASSYPQNATNEKLFF,TGTGCCAGCAGTTACCCCCAGAACGCAACTAATGAAAAACTGTTTTTT
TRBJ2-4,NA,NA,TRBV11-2,CASSLVAQNIQYF,TGTGCCAGCAGCTTAGTGGCCCAAAACATTCAGTACTTC
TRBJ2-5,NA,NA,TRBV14,CASSQAGIETQYF,TGTGCCAGCAGCCAAGCGGGGATAGAGACCCAGTACTTC
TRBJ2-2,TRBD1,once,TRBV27,CASSGTDRGLEGGELFF,TGTGCCAGCAGTGGGACGGACAGGGGGCTGGAGGGCGGGGAGCTGTTTTTT
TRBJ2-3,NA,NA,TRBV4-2,CASSQPAASPTDTQYF,TGTGCCAGCAGCCAGCCGGCGGCTAGTCCCACAGATACGCAGTATTTT
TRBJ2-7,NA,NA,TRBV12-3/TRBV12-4,CASSPMGGDEQYF,TGTGCCAGCAGTCCCATGGGGGGCGACGAGCAGTACTTC
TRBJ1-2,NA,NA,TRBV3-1,CASSQDYMDGYTF,TGTGCCAGCAGCCAAGATTATATGGACGGCTACACCTTC
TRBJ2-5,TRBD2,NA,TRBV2,CASTRTSGSQETQYF,TGTGCCAGCACTCGGACTAGCGGATCCCAAGAGACCCAGTACTTC
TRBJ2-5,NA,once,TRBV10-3,CAISGDKQETQYF,TGTGCCATCAGTGGAGACAAGCAAGAGACCCAGTACTTC
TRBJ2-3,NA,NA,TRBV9,CASSVVSGALTDTQYF,TGTGCCAGCAGCGTAGTCTCGGGGGCCCTCACAGATACGCAGTATTTT
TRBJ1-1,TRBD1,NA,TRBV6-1,CASLQGYTEAFF,TGTGCCAGTTTACAGGGGTACACTGAAGCTTTCTTT
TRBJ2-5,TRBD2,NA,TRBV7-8,CASSLRGLAGVETQYF,TGTGCCAGCAGCTTAAGGGGACTAGCGGGAGTCGAGACCCAGTACTTC
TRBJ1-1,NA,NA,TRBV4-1,CASSQDNERPANSEAFF,TGCGCCAGCAGCCAAGATAACGAAAGGCCCGCGAACTCTGAAGCTTTCTTT
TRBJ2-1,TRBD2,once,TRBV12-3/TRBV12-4,CASSFPPGTSGMLINEQFF,TGTGCCAGCAGTTTCCCCCCAGGGACTAGCGGGATGCTAATAAATGAGCAGTTCTTC
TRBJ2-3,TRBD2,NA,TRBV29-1,CSVEDPSGGAVSTDTQYF,TGCAGCGTTGAAGATCCCAGCGGGGGGGCCGTGAGCACAGATACGCAGTATTTT
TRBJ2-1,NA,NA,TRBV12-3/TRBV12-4,CASSPGLGSEQFF,TGTGCCAGCAGTCCTGGCTTGGGGAGTGAGCAGTTCTTC
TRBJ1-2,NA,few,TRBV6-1,CASSPDRFNYGYTF,TGTGCCAGCAGTCCCGACAGGTTTAACTATGGCTACACCTTC
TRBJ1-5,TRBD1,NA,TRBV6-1,CASSYDRASNQPQHF,TGTGCCAGCAGTTATGACAGGGCCAGCAATCAGCCCCAGCATTTT
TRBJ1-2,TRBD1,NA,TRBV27,CASSFSGTGGTGYTF,TGTGCCAGCAGTTTCTCCGGGACAGGGGGCACAGGCTACACCTTC
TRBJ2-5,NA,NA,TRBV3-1,CASSQVGTLQETQYF,TGTGCCAGCAGCCAAGTGGGGACACTCCAAGAGACCCAGTACTTC
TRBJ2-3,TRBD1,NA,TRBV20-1,CSARGTGTHTDTQYF,TGCAGTGCTAGAGGGACAGGTACCCACACAGATACGCAGTATTTT
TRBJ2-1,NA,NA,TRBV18,CASSTVDGISHEQFF,TGTGCCAGCTCCACGGTCGACGGGATAAGCCATGAGCAGTTCTTC
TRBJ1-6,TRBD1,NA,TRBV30,CACPLRGGSPLHF,TGTGCCTGCCCCCTAAGAGGGGGCTCACCCCTCCACTTT
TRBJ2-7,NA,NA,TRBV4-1,CASSQGPWQYF,TGCGCCAGCAGCCAGGGACCCTGGCAGTACTTC
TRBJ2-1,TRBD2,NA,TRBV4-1,CASSQVGGGGREQFF,TGCGCCAGCAGCCAAGTCGGCGGGGGGGGCAGGGAGCAGTTCTTC
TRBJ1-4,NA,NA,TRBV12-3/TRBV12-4,CASSFLGDGEKLFF,TGTGCCAGCAGTTTTTTGGGGGATGGGGAAAAACTGTTTTTT
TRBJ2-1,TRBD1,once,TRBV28,CASSSDRQGYNEQFF,TGTGCCAGCAGTTCAGATAGACAGGGGTACAATGAGCAGTTCTTC
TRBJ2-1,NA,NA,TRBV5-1,CASSLDRSSYNEQFF,TGTGCCAGCAGTCTAGACAGAAGCTCCTACAATGAGCAGTTCTTC
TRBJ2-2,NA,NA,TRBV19,CASSYCTGELFF,TGTGCCAGTAGCTATTGCACCGGGGAGCTGTTTTTT
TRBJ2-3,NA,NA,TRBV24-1,CATSDKIIGGTQYF,TGTGCCACCAGTGATAAAATAATAGGCGGTACGCAGTATTTT
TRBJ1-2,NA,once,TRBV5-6,CASSLGQVRPWSNYGYTF,TGTGCCAGCAGCTTGGGACAGGTCCGTCCTTGGAGTAACTATGGCTACACCTTC